This T cell receptor (beta chain) derives from a study of T cells after yellow fever vaccination. TCRdb ran MiXCR on the 5' RACE reads and lists one entry per CDR3 protein. Of around 610,000 distinct CDR3 sequences in the sample, around an eighth are singletons; the top ten hold roughly 13%. On this clonotype itself: One junction end disagrees with the germline gene, perhaps due to a read error.

The CDR3 extends over 19 amino acids. The germline CDR1 and CDR2 sequences are SGHRS and YFSETQ. The sample consisted of PBMCs, taken on the day of the yellow fever booster vaccination. This sequence joins TRBV5-1 and TRBJ2-3; D gene ambiguous. This receptor was obtained from a man aged 30 to 45 who received the YFV17D yellow fever vaccine. Here the CDR3 DNA reads TGCGCCAGCAGCTTTCGCAAGTCTGGGATGTACCGACTCACAGATACGCAGTCTTTT. Its translation: CASSFRKSGMYRLTDTQSF.